Detailed here is one TCR beta chain. TCRdb's copy holds only in-frame clones and misses some; the assay was immunoSEQ multiplex PCR. The sample lists around 250,000 clones; approximately 91% were seen once. This entry is derived from a study of blood T cell repertoires in COVID-19. Overall study context: COVID-19 samples collected from the United States, Italy and Spain covered acute and convalescent phases.

Which cohort a participant joined came from the clinical history participants gave. Germline V gene lookup returns CDR1 MNHNS and CDR2 SASEGT. The CDR3 length is 16 residues. Trimming cost V 3 bases and J 3 bases; bases outside gene matches: 10. The rearrangement links TRBV6-1 to TRBJ2-5, with 7 bases that match TRBD2. This clonotype was obtained from a human donor in a cohort exposed to, infected with or recovered from COVID-19 (not recorded which). The donor label of this sample is uncertain. Material: PBMCs or T cells enriched from blood (not recorded which). The CDR3 DNA reads as TGTGCCAGCAGTGAGTGGAAACTAGCGAGAGAAGAGACCCAGTACTTC. Its translation: CASSEWKLAREETQYF.